These 15 T cell receptor beta chains were all obtained from the same sample, sequenced in a study of PD-1 blockade in classical Hodgkin lymphoma. The protocol was immunoSEQ multiplex PCR, while the TCRdb copy is restricted to in-frame clones and leaves out a portion. Of under 25,000 clones in the sample, less than 75% were seen once. As for time point: cycle 4 day 1 (C4D1), after 6 weeks of nivolumab. After autologous stem cell transplantation all patients relapsed, and prior brentuximab vedotin exposure differed between cohorts. The sequenced sample was peripheral blood mononuclear cells (PBMCs), obtained before the fourth cycle of nivolumab. The receptors derive from a human donor with classical Hodgkin lymphoma.

The chain combines TRBV7-2 with TRBJ2-7; 9 bases agree with TRBD2. The germline gives CDR1 SGHTA, CDR2 FQGNSA. The V gene end was trimmed by 5 bases and the J gene end by 5 bases; junction bases not matched to a gene: 19. The CDR3 runs 18 residues. CDR3 in DNA: TGTGCCAGCAGCCTAAACGGGACTAGCCTAGGAGTAATGAACGAGCAGTACTTC. Protein sequence: CASSLNGTSLGVMNEQYF.

CDR3 coding DNA: TGCGCCAGCAGCTTGGGGCTAGCCGCCTACAATGAGCAGTTCTTC. This encodes CASSLGLAAYNEQFF. The J gene is TRBJ2-1, the V gene TRBV5-1, with D maybe TRBD2 (5 bases). There are 15 residues in the CDR3. Trimming removed 0 bases from V and 2 bases from J, with 9 bases in between. Germline assignment: CDR1 SGHRS and CDR2 YFSETQ.

The chain couples TRBV21-1 to TRBJ2-5; the table's D call, TRBD2, was not checked against the DNA. TRBV21-1 is described as a pseudogene. The CDR3 covers 16 residues. The CDR3 bases are TGTGCCAGCAGCAAAGCGGGTAGCGGGGCCCAAGAGACCCAGTACTTC. Encoded protein: CASSKAGSGAQETQYF.

This clone was observed a few times. The J gene is TRBJ1-5, the V gene TRBV6-5; 7 bases line up with TRBD1. CDR1 is MNHEY and CDR2 is SVGAGI in the germline V gene. Trimming cost V 6 bases and J 2 bases; bases outside gene matches: 4. CDR3 size: 14 residues. CDR3 bases: TGTGCCAGCAGGTACACAGGGGGCAATCAGCCCCAGCATTTT. This encodes CASRYTGGNQPQHF.

The chain joins TRBV6-4 to TRBJ1-1, with D possibly being TRBD1 (5 bases). The CDR3 sequence is 16 residues long. The V end was cut by 8 bases, the J end by 6 bases, with 25 bases between. The V gene's germline CDR1 is MRHNA and CDR2 SNTAGT. The CDR3 loop is CASHLGRLNGGAEAFF. The CDR3 region has the DNA TGTGCCAGCCATCTCGGACGGCTAAACGGGGGTGCTGAAGCTTTCTTT.

This clone was found a few times. This chain connects TRBV2 to TRBJ1-1; D not resolved. The ends were cut back, 6 bases at V and 1 base at J, with 12 bases in the middle. The CDR3 sequence is 14 residues long. Germline loops: CDR1 SNHLY, CDR2 FYNNEI. The CDR3 region has the DNA TGTGCCAGCAGCCCAAACGTCCCGAACACTGAAGCTTTCTTT. Translated: CASSPNVPNTEAFF.

The rearrangement joins TRBV5-4 to TRBJ2-5, with D tentatively TRBD1 (6 bases). There are 14 residues in the CDR3. The germline V and J ends were trimmed by 2 bases and 5 bases, with 13 bases remaining between them. Germline V CDR1 and CDR2: SGHNT, YYREEE (reference sequence). The CDR3 coding sequence is TGTGCCAGCAGCTTAGCAGGGGACGGGGAGACCCAGTACTTC. It is translated as CASSLAGDGETQYF.

The chain has TRBV2 and TRBJ2-5; unclear D gene. This CDR3 comprises 15 residues. CDR1 and CDR2 (germline): SNHLY, FYNNEI. V was shortened by 8 bases and J by 5 bases, with 21 bases between the two germline ends. Here the CDR3 reads CASSPDETPLETQYF. Written as DNA, the CDR3 is TGTGCCAGCTCCCCAGATGAGACTCCACTTGAGACCCAGTACTTC.

The chain joins TRBV9 to TRBJ1-2; the D is unclear. The CDR3 covers 14 residues. Per the germline V gene, CDR1 is SGDLS and CDR2 is YYNGEE. V was cut by 5 bases and J by 2 bases, with 13 bases left in between. Written as DNA, the CDR3 is TGTGCCAGCAGTCCAGACGGTGGCAACTATGGCTACACCTTC. Translating it yields CASSPDGGNYGYTF.

This clone was seen only a few times. The chain joins TRBV7-2 to TRBJ2-7, with 8 nucleotides matching TRBD2. The germline V gene has CDR1 SGHTA and CDR2 FQGNSA. This CDR3 has 14 residues. V was clipped by 3 bases and J by 0 bases; unmatched bases: 1. The CDR3, as DNA: TGTGCCAGCAGCTTGGGGACTAGCTCCTACGAGCAGTACTTC. It encodes CASSLGTSSYEQYF. The full variable domain, completed using reference TRBV7-2 and TRBJ2-7, is GAGVSQSPSNKVTEKGKDVELRCDPISGHTALYWYRQSLGQGLEFLIYFQGNSAPDKSGLPSDRFSAERTGGSVSTLTIQRTQQEDSAVYLCASSLGTSSYEQYFGPGTRLTVT.

This clone has a single count. V usage is TRBV19 and J usage is TRBJ1-2, with 7 positions matching TRBD1. V lost 3 bases and J lost 7; bases outside the gene matches: 11. The CDR3 contains 15 residues. The V gene's germline CDR1 is LNHDA and CDR2 SQIVND (reference sequence). CDR3 sequence (DNA): TGTGCCAGTAGTATCGACAGGGCTCCACAACGTGGCTACACCTTC. This encodes CASSIDRAPQRGYTF.

V usage is TRBV5-1 and J usage is TRBJ2-5; D is possibly TRBD2 (5 bases). CDR1 SGHRS and CDR2 YFSETQ come from the germline V gene. This CDR3 has 14 residues. The germline V and J ends were trimmed by 4 bases and 2 bases, with 12 bases remaining between them. CDR3 bases: TGCGCCAGCAGCAGCGAGGGCAGGCAAGAGACCCAGTACTTC. It encodes CASSSEGRQETQYF.

The CDR3 nucleotides are TGTGCCAGCTCACCGGGACAGGGTCACACCGGGGAGCTGTTTTTT. Translated, it gives CASSPGQGHTGELFF. The rearrangement joins TRBV18 to TRBJ2-2; TRBD1 matches at 9 bases. This CDR3 is built from 15 residues. Losses at the gene ends were 3 bases for V and 3 bases for J; bases not matched to a gene: 2. CDR1 is KGHSH, CDR2 LQKENI, per germline. Supplemented by reference TRBV18 and TRBJ2-2, the full variable domain reads NAGVMQNPRHLVRRRGQEARLRCSPMKGHSHVYWYRQLPEEGLKFMVYLQKENIIDESGMPKERFSAEFPKEGPSILRIQQVVRGDSAAYFCASSPGQGHTGELFFGEGSRLTVL.

By share of the sample, this clone is medium-sized. The V call is TRBV7-3, the J call TRBJ2-2; a weak D match, TRBD1 (5 bases). Germline CDR1 SGHTA, CDR2 FQGTGA. The V and J ends lost 3 bases and 4 bases respectively, with 18 bases between them. This CDR3 region has 17 residues. The CDR3 DNA is TGTGCCAGCAGCTTCCTGCCCTCAGAAAGGGGCACCGGGGAGCTGTTTTTT. Its translation: CASSFLPSERGTGELFF.

This clone was observed once. The chain has TRBV2 and TRBJ1-5, with 7 positions matching TRBD1. Germline CDR1 SNHLY, CDR2 FYNNEI. The V gene end was trimmed by 6 bases and the J gene end by 6 bases; junction bases not matched to a gene: 8. The length of the CDR3 is 14 residues. CDR3 residues: CASSSQGVTQPQHF. The CDR3 region has the DNA TGTGCCAGCAGCAGTCAGGGGGTGACTCAGCCCCAGCATTTT.